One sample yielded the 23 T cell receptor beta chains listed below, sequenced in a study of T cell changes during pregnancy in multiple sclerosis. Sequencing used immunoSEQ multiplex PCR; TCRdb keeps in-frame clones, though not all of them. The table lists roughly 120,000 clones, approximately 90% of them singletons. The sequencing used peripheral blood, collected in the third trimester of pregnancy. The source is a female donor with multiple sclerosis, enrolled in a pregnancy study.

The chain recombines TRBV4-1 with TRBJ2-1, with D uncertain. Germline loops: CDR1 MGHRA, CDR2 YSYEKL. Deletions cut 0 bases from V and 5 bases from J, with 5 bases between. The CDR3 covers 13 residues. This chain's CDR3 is CASSQDYNNEQFF. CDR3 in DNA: TGCGCCAGCAGCCAAGACTATAACAATGAGCAGTTCTTC.

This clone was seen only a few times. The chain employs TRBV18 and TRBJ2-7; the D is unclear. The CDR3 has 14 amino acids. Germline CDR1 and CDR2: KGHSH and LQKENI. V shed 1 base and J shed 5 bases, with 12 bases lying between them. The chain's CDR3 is CASSPLPNSHEQYF. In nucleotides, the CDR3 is TGTGCCAGCTCACCACTCCCCAATTCCCACGAGCAGTACTTC.

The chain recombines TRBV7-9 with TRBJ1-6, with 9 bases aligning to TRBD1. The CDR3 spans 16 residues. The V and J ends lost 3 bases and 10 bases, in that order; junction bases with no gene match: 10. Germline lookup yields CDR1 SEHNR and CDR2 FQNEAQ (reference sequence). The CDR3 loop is CASSLSGQGTRSPLHF. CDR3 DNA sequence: TGTGCCAGCAGCTTGAGTGGACAGGGGACTAGGTCACCCCTCCACTTT.

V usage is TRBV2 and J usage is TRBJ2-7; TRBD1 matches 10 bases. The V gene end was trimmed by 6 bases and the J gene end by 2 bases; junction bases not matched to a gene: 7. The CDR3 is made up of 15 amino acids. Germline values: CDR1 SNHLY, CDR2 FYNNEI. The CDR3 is CASRTMGQGTYEQYF. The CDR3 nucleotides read TGTGCCAGCAGGACAATGGGACAGGGGACCTACGAGCAGTACTTC.

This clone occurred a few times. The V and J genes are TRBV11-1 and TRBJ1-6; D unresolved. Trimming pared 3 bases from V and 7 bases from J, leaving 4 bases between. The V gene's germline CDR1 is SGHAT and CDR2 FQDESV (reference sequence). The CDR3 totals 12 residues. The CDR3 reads CASSFENSPLHF. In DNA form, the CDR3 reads TGTGCCAGCAGCTTTGAGAATTCACCCCTCCACTTT.

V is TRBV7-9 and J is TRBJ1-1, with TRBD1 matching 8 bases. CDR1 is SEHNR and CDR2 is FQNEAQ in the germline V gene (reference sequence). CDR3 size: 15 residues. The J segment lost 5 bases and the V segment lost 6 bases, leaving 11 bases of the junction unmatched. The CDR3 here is CASRQTGVGWTEAFF. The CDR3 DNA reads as TGTGCCAGCAGACAGACAGGGGTAGGTTGGACTGAAGCTTTCTTT.

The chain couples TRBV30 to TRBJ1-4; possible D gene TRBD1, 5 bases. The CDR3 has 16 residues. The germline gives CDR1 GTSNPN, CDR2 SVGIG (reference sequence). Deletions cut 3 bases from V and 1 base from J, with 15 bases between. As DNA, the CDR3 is TGTGCCTGGAGAGTGGGGGAGGGGCGAACTAATGAAAAACTGTTTTTT. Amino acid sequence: CAWRVGEGRTNEKLFF.

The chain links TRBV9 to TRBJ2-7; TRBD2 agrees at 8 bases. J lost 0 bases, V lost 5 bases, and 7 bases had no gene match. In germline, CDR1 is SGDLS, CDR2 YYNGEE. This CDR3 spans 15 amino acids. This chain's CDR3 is CASSPGGGLSYEQYF. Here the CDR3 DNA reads TGTGCCAGCAGTCCCGGGGGGGGGCTCTCCTACGAGCAGTACTTC. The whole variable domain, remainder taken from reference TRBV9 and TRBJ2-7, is DSGVTQTPKHLITATGQRVTLRCSPRSGDLSVYWYQQSLDQGLQFLIQYYNGEERAKGNILERFSAQQFPDLHSELNLSSLELGDSALYFCASSPGGGLSYEQYFGPGTRLTVT.

The CDR3 coding sequence is TGTGCCAGCAGTTTAATAACTGGGACAGGGGCCTACGAGCAGTACTTC. This sequence encodes CASSLITGTGAYEQYF. This rearrangement joins TRBV27 to TRBJ2-7; TRBD1 agrees at 10 bases. Germline loops: CDR1 MNHEY, CDR2 SMNVEV (reference sequence). V dropped 2 bases and J dropped 2; count of bases not matched to a gene: 6. CDR3 length equals 16 residues.

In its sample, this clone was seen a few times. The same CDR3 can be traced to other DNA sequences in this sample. The CDR3 DNA sequence: TGTGCCAGCAGTCGGGACAGGGGGCTTTATGAGCAGTACTTC. Its protein is CASSRDRGLYEQYF. The V and J genes are TRBV6-5 and TRBJ2-7, with 12 bases lining up with TRBD1. With V trimmed by 5 bases and J by 7 bases, 6 bases remained unmatched. Per germline, CDR1 MNHEY and CDR2 SVGAGI. The CDR3 is 14 amino acids.

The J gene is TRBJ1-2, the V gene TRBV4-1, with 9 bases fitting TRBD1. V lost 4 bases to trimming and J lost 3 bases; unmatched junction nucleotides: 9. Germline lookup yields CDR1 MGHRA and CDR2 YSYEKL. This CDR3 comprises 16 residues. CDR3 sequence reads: CASSPSGDRVDYGYTF. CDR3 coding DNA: TGCGCCAGCAGCCCTTCTGGGGACAGGGTGGACTATGGCTACACCTTC.

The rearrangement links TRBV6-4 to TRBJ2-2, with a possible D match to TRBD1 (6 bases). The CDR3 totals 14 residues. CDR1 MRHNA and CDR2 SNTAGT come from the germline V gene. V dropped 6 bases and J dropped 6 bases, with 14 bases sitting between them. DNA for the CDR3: TGTGCCAGCAGGGGACACCGTTTAGCCGGGGAGCTGTTTTTT. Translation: CASRGHRLAGELFF.

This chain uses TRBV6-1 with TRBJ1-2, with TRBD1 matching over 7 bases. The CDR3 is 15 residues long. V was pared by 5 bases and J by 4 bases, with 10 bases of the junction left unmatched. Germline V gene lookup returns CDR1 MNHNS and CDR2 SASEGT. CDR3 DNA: TGTGCCAGCAGTAGCTACGACAGGGCGTCCTATGGCTACACCTTC. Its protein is CASSSYDRASYGYTF.

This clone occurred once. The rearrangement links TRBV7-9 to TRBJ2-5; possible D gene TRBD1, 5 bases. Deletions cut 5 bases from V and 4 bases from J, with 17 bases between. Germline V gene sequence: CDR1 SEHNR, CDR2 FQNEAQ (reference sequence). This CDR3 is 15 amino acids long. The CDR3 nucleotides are TGTGCCAGCAGCCCGTCTGAAAGGGGATCAGAGACCCAGTACTTC. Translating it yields CASSPSERGSETQYF.

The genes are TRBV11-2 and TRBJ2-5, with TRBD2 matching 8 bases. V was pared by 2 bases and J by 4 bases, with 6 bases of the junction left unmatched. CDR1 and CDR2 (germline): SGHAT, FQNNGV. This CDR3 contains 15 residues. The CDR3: CASSLRGTRGETQYF. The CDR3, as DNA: TGTGCCAGCAGCTTAAGGGGGACTAGGGGAGAGACCCAGTACTTC.

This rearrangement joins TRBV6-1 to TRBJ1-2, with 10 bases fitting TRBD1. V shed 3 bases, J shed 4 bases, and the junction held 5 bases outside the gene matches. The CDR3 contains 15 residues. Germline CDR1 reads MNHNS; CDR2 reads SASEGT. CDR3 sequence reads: CASSDPGQGSYGYTF. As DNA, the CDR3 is TGTGCCAGCAGTGACCCGGGACAGGGGAGCTATGGCTACACCTTC.

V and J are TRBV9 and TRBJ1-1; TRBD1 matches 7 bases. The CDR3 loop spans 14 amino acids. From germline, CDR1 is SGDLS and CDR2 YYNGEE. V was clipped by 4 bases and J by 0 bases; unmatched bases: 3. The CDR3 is CASSKTGMNTEAFF. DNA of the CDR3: TGTGCCAGCAGCAAGACAGGGATGAACACTGAAGCTTTCTTT.

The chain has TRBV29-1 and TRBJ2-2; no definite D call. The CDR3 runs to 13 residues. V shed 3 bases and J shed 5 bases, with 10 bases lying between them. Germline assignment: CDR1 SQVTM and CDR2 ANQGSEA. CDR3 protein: CSVEFRQTGELFF. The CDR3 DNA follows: TGCAGCGTTGAGTTCAGGCAAACCGGGGAGCTGTTTTTT.

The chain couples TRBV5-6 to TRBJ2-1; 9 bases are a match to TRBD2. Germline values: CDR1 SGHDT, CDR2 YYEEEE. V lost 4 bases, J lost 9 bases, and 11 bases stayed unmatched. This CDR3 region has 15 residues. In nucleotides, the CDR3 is TGTGCCAGCAGCCTCGCGGTAGCGGGAGATATTGAGCAGTTCTTC. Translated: CASSLAVAGDIEQFF.

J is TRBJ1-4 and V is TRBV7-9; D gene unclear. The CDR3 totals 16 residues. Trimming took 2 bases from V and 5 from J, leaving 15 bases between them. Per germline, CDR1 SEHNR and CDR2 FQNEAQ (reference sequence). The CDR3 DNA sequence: TGTGCCAGCAGCTTATCCCTCTCCTCTTTGAATGAAAAACTGTTTTTT. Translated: CASSLSLSSLNEKLFF.

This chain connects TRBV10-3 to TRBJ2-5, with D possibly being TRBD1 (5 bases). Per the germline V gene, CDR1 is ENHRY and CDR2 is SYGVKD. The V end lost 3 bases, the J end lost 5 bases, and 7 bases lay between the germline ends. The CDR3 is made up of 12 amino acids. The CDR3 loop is CAISESGETQYF. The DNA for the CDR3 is TGTGCCATCAGTGAATCAGGGGAGACCCAGTACTTC.

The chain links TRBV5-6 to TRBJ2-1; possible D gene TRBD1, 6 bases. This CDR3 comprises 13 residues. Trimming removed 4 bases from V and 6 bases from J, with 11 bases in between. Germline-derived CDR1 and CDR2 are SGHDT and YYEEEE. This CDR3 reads CASSVDRRNEQFF. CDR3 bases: TGTGCCAGCAGCGTCGACAGGCGCAATGAGCAGTTCTTC.

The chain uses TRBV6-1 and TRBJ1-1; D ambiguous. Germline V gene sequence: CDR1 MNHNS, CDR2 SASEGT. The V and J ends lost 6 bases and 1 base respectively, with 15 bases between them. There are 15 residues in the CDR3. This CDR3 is CASSPIGEGNTEAFF. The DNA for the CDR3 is TGTGCCAGCAGCCCTATTGGAGAGGGGAACACTGAAGCTTTCTTT.